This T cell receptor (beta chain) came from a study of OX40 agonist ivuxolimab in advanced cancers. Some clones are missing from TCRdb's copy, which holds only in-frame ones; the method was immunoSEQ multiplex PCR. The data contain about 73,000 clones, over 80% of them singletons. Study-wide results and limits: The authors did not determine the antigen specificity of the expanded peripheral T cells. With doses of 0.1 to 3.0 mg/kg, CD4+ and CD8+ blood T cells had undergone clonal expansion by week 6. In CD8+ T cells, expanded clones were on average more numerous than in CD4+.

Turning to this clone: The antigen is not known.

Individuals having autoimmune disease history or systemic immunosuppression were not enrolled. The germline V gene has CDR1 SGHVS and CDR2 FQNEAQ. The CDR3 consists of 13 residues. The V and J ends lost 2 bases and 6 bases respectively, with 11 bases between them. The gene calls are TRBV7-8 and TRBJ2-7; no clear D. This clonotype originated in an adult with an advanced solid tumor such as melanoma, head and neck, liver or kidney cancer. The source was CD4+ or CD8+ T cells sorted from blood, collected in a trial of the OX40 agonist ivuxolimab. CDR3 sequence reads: CASSLITSGEQYF. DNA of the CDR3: TGTGCCAGCAGCTTAATAACCTCTGGCGAGCAGTACTTC. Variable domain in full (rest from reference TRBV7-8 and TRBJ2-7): GAGVSQSPRYKVAKRGQDVALRCDPISGHVSLFWYQQALGQGPEFLTYFQNEAQLDKSGLPSDRFFAERPEGSVSTLKIQRTQQEDSAVYLCASSLITSGEQYFGPGTRLTVT.